This T cell receptor (beta chain) was captured by sequencing in a study of CD8 T cells in ankylosing spondylitis. Looked up from germline, CDR1 is KGHSH and CDR2 is LQKENI. The CDR3 is 14 residues long. V dropped 6 bases and J dropped 6 bases, with 12 bases sitting between them. This clonotype showed up just a few times. What it recognizes is unknown. Study results and caveats: Blood of patients with ankylosing spondylitis appeared to be characterized by a TCR beta motif of several highly homologous variants. Disease-linked clones were found to be CD8+ and relatively rare in peripheral blood. Past studies reported some motif variants in reactive arthritis synovial fluid and blood. In ankylosing spondylitis patients, matched synovial fluid reportedly showed significant enrichment of disease-linked clones.

TCRdb re-derived calls from the 5' RACE reads in MiXCR, one entry per CDR3 protein. The repertoire holds fewer than 400,000 distinct CDR3 sequences, under 25% seen once, with roughly 16% in the top ten. The sample taken for sequencing was blood, either unsorted or a sorted T cell fraction (not recorded which). This rearrangement joins TRBV18 to TRBJ1-6, with D unresolved. The receptor comes from a male donor with ankylosing spondylitis. The CDR3: CASSSRDINSPLHF. As DNA, the CDR3 is TGTGCCAGCTCGTCCCGGGATATTAATTCACCCCTCCACTTT.